This TCR beta chain is drawn from a study of blood T cells in healthy people across ages. Study results and caveats: The study found more naive CD4+ cells and higher diversity in long-lived than aged donors.

The V gene's germline CDR1 is SQVTM and CDR2 ANQGSEA. The CDR3 has 14 residues. The V end lost 5 bases, the J end lost 7 bases, and 18 bases lay between the germline ends. Those donating, healthy Caucasian individuals from Russia, were aged roughly 6 to 90. For every donor, a draw yielded around 10 milliliters of peripheral blood. Next came a second PCR, run for about 6 to 11 cycles, which used a sample-barcoded 5' primer along with a J-beta primer mix. Any given sample supplied a minimum of 3 million CDR3-containing paired-end reads. TCRdb re-called the 5' RACE reads with MiXCR, one entry per CDR3 protein. Of hundreds of thousands of distinct CDR3 sequences listed, around 42% are singletons. Many counts were recorded for this clonotype. Its specificity is not known.

The TCR originated in a man aged 60 to 75 in good health. Material for sequencing was blood. This chain connects TRBV29-1 to TRBJ2-1; D is unclear. The DNA of the CDR3 is TGCAGCGTTTCCTCACCGCACGGTGGGAATGAGCAGTTCTTC. It encodes CSVSSPHGGNEQFF.